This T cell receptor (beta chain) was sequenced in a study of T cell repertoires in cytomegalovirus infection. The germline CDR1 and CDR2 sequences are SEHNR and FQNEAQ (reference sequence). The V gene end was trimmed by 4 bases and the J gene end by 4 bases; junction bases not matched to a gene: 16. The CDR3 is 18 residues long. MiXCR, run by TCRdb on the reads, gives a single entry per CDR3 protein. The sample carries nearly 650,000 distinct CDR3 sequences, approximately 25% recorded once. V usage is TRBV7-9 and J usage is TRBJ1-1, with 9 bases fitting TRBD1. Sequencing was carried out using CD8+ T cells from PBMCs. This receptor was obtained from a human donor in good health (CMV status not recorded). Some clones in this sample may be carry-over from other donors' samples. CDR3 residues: CASSSYGTGRGEGTEAFF. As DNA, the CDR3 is TGTGCCAGCAGCTCATACGGGACAGGGAGGGGGGAAGGCACTGAAGCTTTCTTT.